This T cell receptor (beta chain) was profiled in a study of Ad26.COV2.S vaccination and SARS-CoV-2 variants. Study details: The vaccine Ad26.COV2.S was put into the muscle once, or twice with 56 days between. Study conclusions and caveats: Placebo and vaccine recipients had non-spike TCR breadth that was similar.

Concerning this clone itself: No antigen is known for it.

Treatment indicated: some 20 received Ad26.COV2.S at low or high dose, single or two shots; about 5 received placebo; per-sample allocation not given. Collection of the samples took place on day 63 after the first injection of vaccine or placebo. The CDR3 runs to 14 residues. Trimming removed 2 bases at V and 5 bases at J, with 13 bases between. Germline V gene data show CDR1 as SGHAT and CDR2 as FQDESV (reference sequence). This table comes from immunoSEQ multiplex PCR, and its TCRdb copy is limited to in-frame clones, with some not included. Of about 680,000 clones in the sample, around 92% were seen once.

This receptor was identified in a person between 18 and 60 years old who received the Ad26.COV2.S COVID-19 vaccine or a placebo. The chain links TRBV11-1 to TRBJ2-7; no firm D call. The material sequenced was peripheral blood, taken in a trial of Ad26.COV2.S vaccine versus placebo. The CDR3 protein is CASSLSRPHHEQYF. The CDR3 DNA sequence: TGTGCCAGCAGCTTAAGTCGACCTCACCACGAGCAGTACTTC. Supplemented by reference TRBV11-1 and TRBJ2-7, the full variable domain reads EAEVAQSPRYKITEKSQAVAFWCDPISGHATLYWYRQILGQGPELLVQFQDESVVDDSQLPKDRFSAERLKGVDSTLKIQPAELGDSAMYLCASSLSRPHHEQYFGPGTRLTVT.